Sequencing of this TCR beta chain was carried out in a study of lymphopenia after photon versus proton radiotherapy. This clone occurred once. CDR3 length: 17 amino acids. Trimming removed 2 bases from V and 2 bases from J; junction bases left unmatched: 10. CDR1 and CDR2 (germline): SGHAT, FQDESV (reference sequence). Sequencing was performed with immunoSEQ multiplex PCR; in TCRdb, only in-frame clones are kept and a portion is missing. The sample records roughly 25,000 clones, more than 80% being singletons. The receptor was derived from a man under 40 with gastric cancer. The material sequenced was peripheral blood, taken from a patient treated with photon-based radiotherapy. The gene calls are TRBV11-1 and TRBJ2-5, with 8 bases that match TRBD1. CDR3 nucleotide sequence: TGTGCCAGCAGCTTACCAGCGTCGGGGACAGGTCAAGAGACCCAGTACTTC. Its protein is CASSLPASGTGQETQYF.